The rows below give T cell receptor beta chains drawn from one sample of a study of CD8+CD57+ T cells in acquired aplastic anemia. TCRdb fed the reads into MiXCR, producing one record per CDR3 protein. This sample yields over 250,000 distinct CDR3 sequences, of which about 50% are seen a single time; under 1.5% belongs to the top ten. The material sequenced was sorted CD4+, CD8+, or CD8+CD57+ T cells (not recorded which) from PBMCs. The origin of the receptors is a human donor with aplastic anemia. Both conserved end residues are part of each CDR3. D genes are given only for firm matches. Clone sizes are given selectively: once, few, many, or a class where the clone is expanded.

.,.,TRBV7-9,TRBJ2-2,TGTGCCAGCAGCGATCTCCGCGGCACGAGGAACACCGGGGAGCTGTTTTTT,CASSDLRGTRNTGELFF
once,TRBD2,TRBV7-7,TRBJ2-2,TGTGCCAGCAGCTCGGGACTAGCGTGGACCGGGGAGCTGTTTTTT,CASSSGLAWTGELFF
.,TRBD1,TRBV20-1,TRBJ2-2,TGCAGTGCGTCCGTGGGACAGGGGGCCGGGGAGCTGTTTTTT,CSASVGQGAGELFF
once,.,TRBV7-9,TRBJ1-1,TGTGCCAGCAGCTTAGGTCAGGAGAACACTGAAGCTTTCTTT,CASSLGQENTEAFF
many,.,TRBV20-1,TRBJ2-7,TGCAGTGCTAGGGGGACAACCACAAGCTCCTACGAGCAGTACTTC,CSARGTTTSSYEQYF
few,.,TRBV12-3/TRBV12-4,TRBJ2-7,TGTGCCAGCAGCCCGAAAAATCTCCCCTACGAGCAGTACTTC,CASSPKNLPYEQYF
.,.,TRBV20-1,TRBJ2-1,TGCAGTGCCAGACAGACAACCAAAAATGAGCAGTTCTTC,CSARQTTKNEQFF
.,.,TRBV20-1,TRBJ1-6,TGCAGTGCTAGATCCCCGGACGGTAAATATAATTCACCCCTCCACTTT,CSARSPDGKYNSPLHF
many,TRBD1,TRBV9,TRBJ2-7,TGTGCCAGCAGCAAATCCGGGACAGGGGCCAACTACGAGCAGTACTTC,CASSKSGTGANYEQYF
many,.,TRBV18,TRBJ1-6,TGTGCCAGCTCACGAATCGACCCCTATAATTCACCCCTCCACTTT,CASSRIDPYNSPLHF
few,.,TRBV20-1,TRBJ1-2,TGCAGTGCTAGACCGGTATATGGCTACACCTTC,CSARPVYGYTF
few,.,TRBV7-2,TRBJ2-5,TGTGCCAGCAGCTTAGCCAGGGTAGGAAAAGAGACCCAGTACTTC,CASSLARVGKETQYF
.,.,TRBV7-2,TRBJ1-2,TGTGCCAGCAGCTTAGCGGCCTCCTGGGGGGGCAACGGCTATGGCTACACCTTC,CASSLAASWGGNGYGYTF
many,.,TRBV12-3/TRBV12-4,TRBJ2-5,TGTGCCAGCAGCCCGGGACCTCAAGAGACCCAGTACTTC,CASSPGPQETQYF
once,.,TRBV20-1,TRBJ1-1,TGCAGTGCTAGAGTGAGCGGGGGCCCTATGAACACTGAAGCTTTCTTT,CSARVSGGPMNTEAFF
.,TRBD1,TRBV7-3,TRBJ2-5,TGTGCCAGCAGCCGGGACAGCGCGAACACCGGGGAGACCCAGTACTTC,CASSRDSANTGETQYF
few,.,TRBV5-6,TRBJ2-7,TGTGCCAGTAGTGAAGACGGTACCTACGAGCAGTACTTC,CASSEDGTYEQYF
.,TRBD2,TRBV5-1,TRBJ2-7,TGCGCCAGCAGTCTTAGCGGGATTAATTACGAGCAGTGCTTC,CASSLSGINYEQCF
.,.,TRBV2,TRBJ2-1,TGTGCCAGCAGCCAAGACAGGATCTCCTACAATGAGCAGTTCTTC,CASSQDRISYNEQFF
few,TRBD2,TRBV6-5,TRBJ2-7,TGTGCCAGCAGCTTTACTAGCGGGCTCTCCTACGAGCAGTACTTC,CASSFTSGLSYEQYF
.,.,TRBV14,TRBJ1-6,TGTGCCACCAAGAGATCTGGGACCTATAATTCACCCCTCCACTTT,CATKRSGTYNSPLHF
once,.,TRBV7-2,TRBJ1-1,TGTGCCAGCAGCTTAGGACCCGCAACTAATGAAGCTTTCTTT,CASSLGPATNEAFF
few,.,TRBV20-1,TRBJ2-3,TGCAGTGCTGCCCGACCCCAAGAAGCGGATACGCAGTATTTT,CSAARPQEADTQYF
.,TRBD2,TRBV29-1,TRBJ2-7,TGCAGTTACTCCGCCCTAGCGGACCACGAGCAGTACTTC,CSYSALADHEQYF
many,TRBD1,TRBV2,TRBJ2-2,TGTGCCAGCAGCGGCCGATACGGACAGGGGGACACCGGGGAGCTGTTTTTT,CASSGRYGQGDTGELFF
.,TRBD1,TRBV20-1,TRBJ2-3,TGCAGTGCTAACTTCAGGGGGCGGGGTCCCTCAGATACGCAGTATTTT,CSANFRGRGPSDTQYF
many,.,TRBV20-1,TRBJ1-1,TGCAGTGCTCCGATGGAACAGGGTGGTGCGACTGAAGCTTTCTTT,CSAPMEQGGATEAFF
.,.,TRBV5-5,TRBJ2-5,TGTGCCAGCAGCCAAGAGTTACAACTCCAAGAGACCCAGTACTTC,CASSQELQLQETQYF
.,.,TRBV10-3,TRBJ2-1,TGTGCTCCCGGCAGGGGCCTCTACAATGAGCAGTTCTTC,CAPGRGLYNEQFF
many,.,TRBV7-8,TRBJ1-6,TGTGCCAGCAGCTTGCCCAATAATTCACCCCTCCACTTT,CASSLPNNSPLHF
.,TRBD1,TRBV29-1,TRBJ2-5,TGCAGCGTTGAAGATGGGGCAGGGGGAGAGACCCAGTACTTC,CSVEDGAGGETQYF
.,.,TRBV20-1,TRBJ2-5,TGCAGTGCTAGGAGGCAGGGCCCTCAAGAGACCCAGTACTTC,CSARRQGPQETQYF
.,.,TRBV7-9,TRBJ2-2,TGTGCCAGCAGCTTGGGTGGTACGAACACCGGGGAGCTGTCTTTT,CASSLGGTNTGELSF
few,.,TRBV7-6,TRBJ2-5,TGTGCCAGCAGCTTAACGGAGACCCAGTACTTC,CASSLTETQYF
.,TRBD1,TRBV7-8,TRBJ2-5,TGTGCCAGCAGCTTTTGGACAGGGGTCGAGGAGACCCAGTACTTC,CASSFWTGVEETQYF
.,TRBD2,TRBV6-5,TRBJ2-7,TGTGCCAGCAGTTCGACTAGCGCCTCCTACGAGCAGTACTTC,CASSSTSASYEQYF
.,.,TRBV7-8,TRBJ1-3,TGTGCCAGCAGCCAACCCGGGACCGACCCTGGAAACACCATATATTTT,CASSQPGTDPGNTIYF
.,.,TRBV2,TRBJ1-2,TGTGCCAGCAGTGAAGTGGGCCGGGAGGGCTATGGCTACACCTTC,CASSEVGREGYGYTF
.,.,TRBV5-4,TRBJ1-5,TGTGCCAGCAGCTTTGGGACCCTAGCGACCCGAGGAGGCGAGCATTTT,CASSFGTLATRGGEHF
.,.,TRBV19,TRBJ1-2,TGTGCCAGTAGTACCCCTGGGGCAGTCCTCTATGGCTACACCTTC,CASSTPGAVLYGYTF
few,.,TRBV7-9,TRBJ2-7,TGTGCCAGCAGCTTAGTAGGAGGGGGCGAGCAGTACTTC,CASSLVGGGEQYF
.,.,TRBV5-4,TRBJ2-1,TGTGCCAGCAGTGACGAGGGTGGAGCTGGACTGCAGTACAATGAGCAGTTCTTC,CASSDEGGAGLQYNEQFF
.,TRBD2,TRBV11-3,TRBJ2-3,TGTGCCAGCAGCTTAGGGACTAGCGGGAAGGCAGATACGCAGTATTTT,CASSLGTSGKADTQYF
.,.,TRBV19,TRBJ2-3,TGTGCCAGTAGTGGAGCCATTACAGATACGCAGTATTTT,CASSGAITDTQYF
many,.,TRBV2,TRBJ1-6,TGTGCCAGCAGTGTTTCCTGGAACTCCTATAATTCACCCCTCCACTTT,CASSVSWNSYNSPLHF
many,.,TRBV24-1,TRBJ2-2,TGTGCCACCAGTGATCGCAGTATTAACACCGGGGAGCTGTTTTTT,CATSDRSINTGELFF
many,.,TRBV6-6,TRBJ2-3,TGTGCCAGCAGTTACGCGGCCCAAACCTTCACCACAGATACGCAGTATTTT,CASSYAAQTFTTDTQYF
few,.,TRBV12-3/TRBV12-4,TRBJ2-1,TGTGCCAGCAGTTTTGAGAACGAGCAGTTCTTC,CASSFENEQFF
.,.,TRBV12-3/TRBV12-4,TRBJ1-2,TGTGCCAGCAGCACTCGATTTATGACAGGTACCACCAACTATGGCTACACCTTC,CASSTRFMTGTTNYGYTF
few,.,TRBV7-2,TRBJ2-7,TGTGCCAGCAGCTTCTCCGCCGGATACGAGCAGTACTTC,CASSFSAGYEQYF
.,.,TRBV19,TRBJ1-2,TGTGCCAGTAGTATAGCGGCAGGGCCCTATGGCTACACCTTC,CASSIAAGPYGYTF